This TCR beta chain was recorded in a study of Ad26.COV2.S vaccination and SARS-CoV-2 variants. Treatment: roughly 20 received Ad26.COV2.S at low or high dose, single or two shots; several received placebo; per-sample allocation not given. Samples analyzed were those drawn on day 63 after the first vaccine or placebo injection. Donor was an adult aged 18-55 years in Boston. Trimming shortened V by 0 bases and J by 6 bases, and 14 bases separated the two germline ends. Per the germline V gene, CDR1 is MGHRA and CDR2 is YSYEKL. The CDR3 is 16 amino acids. TCRdb keeps only in-frame clones here, not all; method: immunoSEQ multiplex PCR. Here the sample spans more than 300,000 clones, approximately 80% being singletons.

The chain is built from TRBV4-1 and TRBJ1-4; TRBD1 is a possible D gene (6 bases). The receptor was isolated from a person aged 18-60 years who received the Ad26.COV2.S COVID-19 vaccine or a placebo. Sequencing used peripheral blood, obtained in a trial of Ad26.COV2.S vaccine versus placebo. The chain's CDR3 is CASSQDWPSGDEKLFF. The CDR3 nucleotides read TGCGCCAGCAGCCAAGATTGGCCGTCAGGGGATGAAAAACTGTTTTTT.